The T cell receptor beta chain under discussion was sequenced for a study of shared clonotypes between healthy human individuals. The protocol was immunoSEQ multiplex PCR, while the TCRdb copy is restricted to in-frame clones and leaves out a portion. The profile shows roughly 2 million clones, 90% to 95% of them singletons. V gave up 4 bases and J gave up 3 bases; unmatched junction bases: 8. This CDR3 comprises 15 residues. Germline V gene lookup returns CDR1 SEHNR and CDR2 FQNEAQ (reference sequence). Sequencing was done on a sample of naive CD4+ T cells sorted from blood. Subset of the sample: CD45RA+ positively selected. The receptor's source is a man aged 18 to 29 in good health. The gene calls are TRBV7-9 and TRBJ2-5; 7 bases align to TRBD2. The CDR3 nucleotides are TGTGCCAGCAGCTACCGCGGGGGAGGGGAAGAGACCCAGTACTTC. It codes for CASSYRGGGEETQYF.